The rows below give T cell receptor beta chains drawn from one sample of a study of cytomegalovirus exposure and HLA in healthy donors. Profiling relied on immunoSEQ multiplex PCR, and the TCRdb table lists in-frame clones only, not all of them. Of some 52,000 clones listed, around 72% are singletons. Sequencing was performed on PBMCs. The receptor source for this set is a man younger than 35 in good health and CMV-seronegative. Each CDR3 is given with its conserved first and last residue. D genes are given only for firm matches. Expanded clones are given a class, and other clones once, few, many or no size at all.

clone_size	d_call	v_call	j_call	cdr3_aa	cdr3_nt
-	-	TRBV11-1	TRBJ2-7	CASSLEDSSYEQYF	TGTGCCAGCAGCTTGGAGGACAGCTCCTACGAGCAGTACTTC
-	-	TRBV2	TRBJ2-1	CASSEIALGLPNNEQFF	TGTGCCAGCAGTGAAATTGCGCTTGGACTCCCGAACAATGAGCAGTTCTTC
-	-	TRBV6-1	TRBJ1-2	CASSQAGSNYGYTF	TGTGCCAGCAGTCAGGCAGGATCTAACTATGGCTACACCTTC
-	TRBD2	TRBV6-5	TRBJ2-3	CASIAKLAGGLTQYF	TGTGCCAGCATCGCGAAACTAGCGGGAGGGTTGACGCAGTATTTT
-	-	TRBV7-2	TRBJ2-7	CASSLDAGYEQYF	TGTGCCAGCAGCTTAGACGCAGGTTACGAGCAGTACTTC
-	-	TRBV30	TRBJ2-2	CAWSAPGHNTGELFF	TGTGCCTGGAGTGCGCCGGGACACAACACCGGGGAGCTGTTTTTT
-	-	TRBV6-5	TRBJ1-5	CASSYGSGPQHF	TGTGCCAGCAGTTACGGGTCGGGTCCCCAGCATTTT
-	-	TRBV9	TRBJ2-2	CASSDRAGGELFF	TGTGCCAGCAGCGACAGGGCGGGCGGGGAGCTGTTTTTT
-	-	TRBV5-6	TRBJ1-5	CASSLSGWNQPQHF	TGTGCCAGCAGCTTGTCAGGGTGGAATCAGCCCCAGCATTTT
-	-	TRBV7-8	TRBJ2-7	CASSPGSLAYEQYF	TGTGCCAGCAGCCCCGGGAGCCTCGCCTACGAGCAGTACTTC
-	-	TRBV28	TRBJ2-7	CASSSPRKDSPYEQYF	TGTGCCAGCAGTTCCCCTCGGAAAGACAGCCCCTACGAGCAGTACTTC
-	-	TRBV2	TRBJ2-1	CASSAGDTRFISYNEQFF	TGTGCCAGCAGTGCTGGGGACACCCGCTTCATCTCCTACAATGAGCAGTTCTTC
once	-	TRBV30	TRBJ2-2	CAWTSRGTGELFF	TGTGCCTGGACGAGCAGGGGCACCGGGGAGCTGTTTTTT
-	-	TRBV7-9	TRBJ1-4	CASSLQGSNEKLFF	TGTGCCAGCAGCTTACAGGGGAGTAATGAAAAACTGTTTTTT
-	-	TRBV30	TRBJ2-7	CAWSALREQYF	TGTGCCTGGAGTGCTCTCCGGGAGCAGTACTTC
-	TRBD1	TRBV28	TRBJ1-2	CASIGTGASRYGYTF	TGTGCCAGCATCGGGACAGGAGCCTCTAGGTATGGCTACACCTTC
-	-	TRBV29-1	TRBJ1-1	CSVSGFTEAFF	TGCAGCGTTTCAGGGTTCACTGAAGCTTTCTTT
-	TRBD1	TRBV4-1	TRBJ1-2	CASSQAGTGVYGYTF	TGCGCCAGCAGCCAGGCCGGGACAGGGGTTTATGGCTACACCTTC
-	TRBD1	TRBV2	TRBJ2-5	CASSARDSARETQYF	TGTGCCAGCAGTGCCCGGGACAGTGCGCGGGAGACCCAGTACTTC
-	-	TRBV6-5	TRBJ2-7	CASSYNLREMFF	TGTGCCAGCAGTTACAACCTCCGGGAAATGTTCTTC
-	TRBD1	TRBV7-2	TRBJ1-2	CASSLQQGINYGYTF	TGTGCCAGCAGCTTGCAACAGGGGATCAACTATGGCTACACCTTC
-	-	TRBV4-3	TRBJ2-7	CASSSEKRYEQYF	TGCGCCAGCAGCTCTGAAAAGCGCTACGAGCAGTACTTC
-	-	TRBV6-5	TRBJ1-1	CASSSGQQGAFF	TGTGCCAGCAGCTCTGGACAGCAGGGAGCTTTCTTT
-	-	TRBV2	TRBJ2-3	CASAAESSGTDTQYF	TGTGCCAGCGCGGCTGAATCCTCCGGCACAGATACGCAGTATTTT
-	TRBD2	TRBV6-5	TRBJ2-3	CASRRLAGVSDTQYF	TGTGCCAGCAGACGACTAGCGGGAGTATCAGATACGCAGTATTTT
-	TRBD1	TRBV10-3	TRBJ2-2	CATRPTGQGNTGELFF	TGTGCCACCCGCCCGACGGGACAGGGGAACACCGGGGAGCTGTTTTTT
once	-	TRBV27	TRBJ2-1	CASSLLLADPQFF	TGTGCCAGCAGTTTGCTTTTAGCCGATCCGCAGTTCTTC
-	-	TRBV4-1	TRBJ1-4	CASSQDKRVKLFF	TGCGCCAGCAGCCAAGATAAGCGGGTAAAACTGTTTTTT
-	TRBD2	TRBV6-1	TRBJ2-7	CASSRGLAIYEQYF	TGTGCCAGCAGTAGGGGACTAGCGATATACGAGCAGTACTTC
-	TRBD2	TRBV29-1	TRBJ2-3	CSVDGGGPGGTQYF	TGCAGCGTTGACGGCGGGGGACCGGGGGGTACGCAGTATTTT
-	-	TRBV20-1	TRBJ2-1	CSVGRNNEQFF	TGCAGTGTAGGGAGAAACAATGAGCAGTTCTTC
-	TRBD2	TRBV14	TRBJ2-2	CASSLPGLANTGELFF	TGTGCCAGCAGCCTTCCGGGACTAGCGAACACCGGGGAGCTGTTTTTT
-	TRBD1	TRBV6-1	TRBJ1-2	CASSTQTGSYGYTF	TGTGCCAGCAGCACACAGACAGGGTCCTATGGCTACACCTTC
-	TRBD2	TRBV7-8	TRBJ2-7	CASSLGREAALYEQYF	TGTGCCAGCAGCTTAGGTCGGGAGGCGGCCCTGTACGAGCAGTACTTC
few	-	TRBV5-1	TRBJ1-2	CASSLEPEYGYTF	TGCGCCAGCAGCTTGGAACCGGAGTATGGCTACACCTTC
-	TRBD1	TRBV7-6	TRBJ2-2	CASSLTGGGTGELFF	TGTGCCAGCAGCCTGACAGGGGGCGGAACCGGGGAGCTGTTTTTT
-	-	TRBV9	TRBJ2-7	CASSPQRAAGTYEQYF	TGTGCCAGCAGCCCACAGAGAGCAGCGGGCACCTACGAGCAGTACTTC
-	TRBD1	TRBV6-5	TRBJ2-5	CASSYLQGGETQYF	TGTGCCAGCAGTTACCTACAGGGGGGAGAGACCCAGTACTTC
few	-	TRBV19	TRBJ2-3	CASSIGGGKDTQYF	TGTGCCAGTAGTATAGGAGGCGGGAAAGATACGCAGTATTTT
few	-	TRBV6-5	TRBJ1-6	CASSRGSYNSPLHF	TGTGCCAGCAGTAGAGGATCCTATAATTCACCCCTCCACTTT
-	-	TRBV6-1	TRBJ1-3	CASSEVPAGNTIYF	TGTGCCAGCAGTGAAGTGCCAGCTGGAAACACCATATATTTT
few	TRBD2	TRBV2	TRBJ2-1	CAGDPQVAGENEQFF	TGTGCCGGAGACCCCCAGGTAGCGGGAGAGAATGAGCAGTTCTTC
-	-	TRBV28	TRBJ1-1	CASRDSLADEAFF	TGTGCCAGCAGGGACAGCCTCGCAGATGAAGCTTTCTTT
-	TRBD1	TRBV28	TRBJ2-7	CASNHGQGVKEQYF	TGTGCCAGCAACCATGGACAGGGGGTAAAGGAGCAGTACTTC
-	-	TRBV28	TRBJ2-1	CASSLTEYNEQFF	TGTGCCAGCAGTTTGACAGAATACAATGAGCAGTTCTTC
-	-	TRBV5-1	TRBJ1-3	CASSLGRGDTIYF	TGCGCCAGCAGCTTGGGCCGGGGAGACACCATATATTTT
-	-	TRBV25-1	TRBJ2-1	CARISLEGDEQFF	TGTGCCAGGATATCCCTAGAGGGAGATGAGCAGTTCTTC
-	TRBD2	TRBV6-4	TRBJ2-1	CASSSSGTSGRRSEQFF	TGTGCCAGCAGTTCCTCCGGGACTAGCGGGAGGCGAAGTGAGCAGTTCTTC
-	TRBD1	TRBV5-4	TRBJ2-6	CASSPDRAPTSGANVLTF	TGTGCCAGCAGCCCTGACAGGGCACCGACCTCTGGGGCCAACGTCCTGACTTTC
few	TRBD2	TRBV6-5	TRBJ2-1	CASRRTSGSINEQFF	TGTGCCAGCCGAAGGACTAGCGGGAGTATAAATGAGCAGTTCTTC
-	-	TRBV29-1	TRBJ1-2	CSVLHGAYGYTF	TGCAGCGTTCTCCATGGAGCCTATGGCTACACCTTC
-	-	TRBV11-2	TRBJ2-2	CASSLAQTTTGELFF	TGTGCCAGCAGCTTGGCACAAACCACCACCGGGGAGCTGTTTTTT
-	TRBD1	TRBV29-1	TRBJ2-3	CSVAGQVGTDTQYF	TGCAGCGTTGCTGGACAGGTGGGGACAGATACGCAGTATTTT
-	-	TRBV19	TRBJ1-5	CASTRGSNNQPQHF	TGTGCCAGTACCCGGGGGTCTAACAATCAGCCCCAGCATTTT